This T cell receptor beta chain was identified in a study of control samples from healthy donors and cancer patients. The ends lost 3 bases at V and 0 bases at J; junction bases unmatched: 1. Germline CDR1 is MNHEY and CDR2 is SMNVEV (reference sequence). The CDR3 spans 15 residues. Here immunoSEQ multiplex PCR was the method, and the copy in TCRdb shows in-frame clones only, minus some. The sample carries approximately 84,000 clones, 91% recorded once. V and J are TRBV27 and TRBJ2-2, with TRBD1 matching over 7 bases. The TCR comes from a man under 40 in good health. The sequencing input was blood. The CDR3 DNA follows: TGTGCCAGCAGTTTCGACAGGGCGAACACCGGGGAGCTGTTTTTT. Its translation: CASSFDRANTGELFF.